What follows is one T cell receptor beta chain and its context. Its cognate antigen is unknown. Germline assignment: CDR1 LGHDT and CDR2 YNNKEL (reference sequence). The CDR3 is 16 residues long. Trimming shortened V by 4 bases and J by 5 bases, and 20 bases separated the two germline ends. The data were obtained in a study of T cell responses to AZD1222 COVID-19 vaccine. Clones were read by immunoSEQ multiplex PCR, and TCRdb kept only the in-frame ones, dropping some. The sample yields 150,000 to 200,000 clones, 88% seen once. Study outcomes and limitations: Among the donors, most were white British and more were female, and clonal diversity was possibly underestimated. Baseline seropositives among AZD1222 recipients totaled only 5 to 7. No repertoire was sampled before or during the peak T cell response, only after it.

Here the sequenced sample was peripheral blood, taken 28 days after the second AZD1222 dose. The chain joins TRBV3-1 (or the pseudogene TRBV3-2) to TRBJ2-5; weak D call: TRBD2 (5 bases). This TCR came from an adult who received the AZD1222 COVID-19 vaccine. CDR3 in amino acids: CASSPMPASSGETQYF. The CDR3 nucleotides are TGTGCCAGCAGCCCGATGCCAGCGTCCTCGGGGGAGACCCAGTACTTC.